One and the same sample provided the 31 T cell receptor beta chains below, sequenced in a study of blood T cell repertoires in COVID-19. The assay was immunoSEQ multiplex PCR, and TCRdb's table has in-frame clones only and misses some. Counted here are tens of thousands of clones, approximately 80% occurring once; the ten biggest clones make up approximately 14%. The sample taken for sequencing was peripheral blood. Receptor source: a woman in her 70s with acute or convalescent COVID-19.

This clone was recorded a few times. The chain recombines TRBV6-5 with TRBJ2-3; TRBD1 agrees at 7 bases. The ends lost 7 bases at V and 0 bases at J; junction bases unmatched: 7. CDR3 length: 15 residues. Germline V lookup: CDR1 MNHEY, CDR2 SVGAGI. In DNA form, the CDR3 reads TGTGCCAGCAAAGAACCGGGACAGAGCACAGATACGCAGTATTTT. Protein sequence: CASKEPGQSTDTQYF.

The chain carries TRBV27 and TRBJ2-3; TRBD2 agrees at 9 bases. J was trimmed by 5 bases and V by 4 bases; bases with no gene match: 4. Germline CDR1 is MNHEY and CDR2 is SMNVEV (reference sequence). The CDR3 length is 14 residues. The CDR3 DNA is TGTGCCAGCAGTTCGAGCGGGGGGCGAGATACGCAGTATTTT. Translating it yields CASSSSGGRDTQYF.

The rearrangement links TRBV4-1 to TRBJ2-1; D is unresolved. Looked up from germline, CDR1 is MGHRA and CDR2 is YSYEKL. The V and J ends lost 0 bases and 10 bases respectively, with 10 bases between them. The CDR3 is made up of 13 amino acids. DNA for the CDR3: TGCGCCAGCAGCCAAGATCCCCCCTACGAGCAGTTCTTC. Translating gives CASSQDPPYEQFF.

The chain combines TRBV5-4 with TRBJ1-6; unclear D gene. The germline gives CDR1 SGHNT, CDR2 YYREEE (reference sequence). The CDR3 totals 16 residues. Trimming stripped 3 bases from V and 6 bases from J, with 16 bases between. The CDR3 spells CASSSEPPSPNSPLHF. CDR3 sequence (DNA): TGTGCCAGCAGCTCGGAGCCGCCTTCCCCTAATTCACCCCTCCACTTT.

The chain couples TRBV11-2 to TRBJ2-7; D possibly corresponds to TRBD1 (5 bases). Germline lookup yields CDR1 SGHAT and CDR2 FQNNGV. This CDR3 is built from 12 residues. Trimming took 5 bases from V and 3 from J, leaving 8 bases between them. In DNA form, the CDR3 reads TGTGCCAGCAGCCCGGACAACTACGAGCAGTACTTC. Its translation is CASSPDNYEQYF. The whole variable domain, remainder taken from reference TRBV11-2 and TRBJ2-7, is EAGVAQSPRYKIIEKRQSVAFWCNPISGHATLYWYQQILGQGPKLLIQFQNNGVVDDSQLPKDRFSAERLKGVDSTLKIQPAKLEDSAVYLCASSPDNYEQYFGPGTRLTVT.

The V and J genes are TRBV2 and TRBJ2-1; 7 bases are shared with TRBD2. The V and J ends lost 0 bases and 6 bases, in that order; junction bases with no gene match: 8. This CDR3 has 16 residues. Germline assignment: CDR1 SNHLY and CDR2 FYNNEI. The CDR3 nucleotides read TGTGCCAGCAGTGAAGCGGGGCTAGCGGAGGTCAATGAGCAGTTCTTC. Translated: CASSEAGLAEVNEQFF.

This chain links TRBV19 with TRBJ2-6, with TRBD1 matching 10 bases. This CDR3 contains 18 residues. The germline gives CDR1 LNHDA, CDR2 SQIVND (reference sequence). Trimming took 5 bases from V and 0 from J; bases not matched to a gene: 7. CDR3 protein: CASSLPGQGTSGANVLTF. CDR3 nucleotides: TGTGCCAGTAGTTTACCGGGACAGGGGACCTCTGGGGCCAACGTCCTGACTTTC.

A single count supports this clone. The chain is built from TRBV5-4 and TRBJ2-3; 7 bases map to TRBD2. The CDR3 is made up of 16 amino acids. CDR1 is SGHNT and CDR2 is YYREEE in the germline V gene (reference sequence). J was trimmed by 0 bases and V by 0 bases; bases with no gene match: 4. DNA of the CDR3: TGTGCCAGCAGCTTGGGAGCTAGCGGAAGCACAGATACGCAGTATTTT. Its protein is CASSLGASGSTDTQYF.

The genes are TRBV2 and TRBJ2-3, with a tentative D call TRBD2 (5 bases). This CDR3 region has 15 residues. Germline CDR1 and CDR2: SNHLY and FYNNEI. Trimming removed 8 bases at V and 3 bases at J, with 18 bases between. The CDR3 DNA reads TGTGCCAGCGGGAGACGGACGGCCTCTACAGATACGCAGTATTTT. Translation gives CASGRRTASTDTQYF.

The chain employs TRBV7-6 and TRBJ2-1, with 9 nucleotides matching TRBD1. Germline-derived CDR1 and CDR2 are SGHVS and FNYEAQ. J was trimmed by 6 bases and V by 5 bases; bases with no gene match: 14. This CDR3 comprises 17 residues. The DNA for the CDR3 is TGTGCCAGCAGCCAGTGGGGCGGGACAGGGCTTGGCAATGAGCAGTTCTTC. Translated: CASSQWGGTGLGNEQFF.

The CDR3 bases are TGTGCCAGCAGCCAAGAGCTAGCGCAAAACAATGAGCAGTTCTTC. Its translation is CASSQELAQNNEQFF. The chain has TRBV3-1 (or the pseudogene TRBV3-2) and TRBJ2-1; a possible D gene is TRBD2 (6 bases). The CDR3 loop spans 15 amino acids. The germline V gene encodes CDR1 LGHDT and CDR2 YNNKEL (reference sequence). The germline V and J ends were trimmed by 0 bases and 5 bases, with 11 bases remaining between them.

This chain uses TRBV3-1 (or the pseudogene TRBV3-2) with TRBJ2-1; 9 bases are shared with TRBD2. Losses at the gene ends were 0 bases for V and 15 bases for J; bases not matched to a gene: 6. The CDR3 sequence is 13 residues long. Germline-derived CDR1 and CDR2 are LGHDT and YNNKEL (reference sequence). For the CDR3, the DNA is TGTGCCAGCAGCCAAGATAGTGGCGGGAGGGGGTTCTTC. Amino acids: CASSQDSGGRGFF.

The CDR3 reads CASSLGRTRIWQYF. The CDR3 bases are TGTGCCAGCAGCTTAGGCCGGACAAGAATATGGCAGTACTTC. The J gene is TRBJ2-7, the V gene TRBV5-6; D possibly corresponds to TRBD1 (5 bases). Germline CDR1 reads SGHDT; CDR2 reads YYEEEE. The CDR3 totals 14 residues. V dropped 2 bases and J dropped 9 bases, with 18 bases sitting between them. Filled out from reference TRBV5-6 and TRBJ2-7, the complete variable domain reads DAGVTQSPTHLIKTRGQQVTLRCSPKSGHDTVSWYQQALGQGPQFIFQYYEEEERQRGNFPDRFSGHQFPNYSSELNVNALLLGDSALYLCASSLGRTRIWQYFGPGTRLTVT.

J is TRBJ1-3 and V is TRBV2; D remains ambiguous. Trimming stripped 3 bases from V and 2 bases from J, with 8 bases between. Per the germline V gene, CDR1 is SNHLY and CDR2 is FYNNEI. The CDR3 length is 14 residues. This CDR3 is CASSEGGTGNTIYF. The CDR3 bases are TGTGCCAGCAGTGAGGGCGGGACTGGAAACACCATATATTTT.

The CDR3 sequence: CASSRRGTVSDTQYF. The CDR3 DNA sequence: TGTGCCAGCAGCCGCCGCGGGACTGTGTCAGATACGCAGTATTTT. The chain couples TRBV2 to TRBJ2-3; a weak D match, TRBD2 (6 bases). The ends were cut back, 6 bases at V and 4 bases at J, with 17 bases in the middle. Germline V gene sequence: CDR1 SNHLY, CDR2 FYNNEI. This CDR3 spans 15 amino acids.

This clone came up once. The chain has TRBV7-9 and TRBJ2-7; tentatively, D is TRBD1 (6 bases). Germline CDR1 reads SEHNR; CDR2 reads FQNEAQ (reference sequence). The V end lost 4 bases, the J end lost 5 bases, and 18 bases lay between the germline ends. This CDR3 spans 15 amino acids. In DNA, the CDR3 is TGTGCCAGCAGCTACGTCGGGACACCTTTCCACGAGCAGTACTTC. It translates to CASSYVGTPFHEQYF.

This sequence joins TRBV6-6 and TRBJ2-1; D is uncertain. CDR3 length: 13 residues. Germline V gene sequence: CDR1 MNHNY, CDR2 SVGAGI (reference sequence). The V and J ends lost 6 bases and 5 bases respectively, with 11 bases between them. CDR3 loop: CASRPTTHNEQFF. For the CDR3, the DNA is TGTGCCAGCAGACCTACTACCCACAATGAGCAGTTCTTC.

The chain employs TRBV7-6 and TRBJ2-7; a weak D match, TRBD1 (6 bases). The germline gives CDR1 SGHVS, CDR2 FNYEAQ. The CDR3 runs 16 residues. Trimming left V 0 bases short and J 1 base short, with 13 bases between. The CDR3 DNA reads as TGTGCCAGCAGCTTAGCGTTCGGACAGTCATCCTACGAGCAGTACTTC. Translation: CASSLAFGQSSYEQYF.

V usage is TRBV15 and J usage is TRBJ1-3, with TRBD1 matching 7 bases. Looked up from germline, CDR1 is LNHNV and CDR2 is YYDKDF (reference sequence). CDR3 length: 15 amino acids. Losses at the gene ends were 4 bases for V and 2 bases for J; bases not matched to a gene: 5. The CDR3 reads CATSIEQGTGNTIYF. The CDR3 DNA sequence: TGTGCCACCAGCATTGAACAGGGGACTGGAAACACCATATATTTT.

This clone showed up just once. The chain combines TRBV4-2 with TRBJ2-7, with 10 bases aligning to TRBD2. The germline V gene encodes CDR1 LGHNA and CDR2 YNFKEQ. The J segment lost 5 bases and the V segment lost 3 bases, leaving 7 bases of the junction unmatched. The CDR3 is 15 amino acids. The CDR3 DNA follows: TGTGCCAGCAGCCATGAGCGGGGGGGCCCCCACGAGCAGTACTTC. It is translated as CASSHERGGPHEQYF.

The rearrangement links TRBV19 to TRBJ2-1; D is possibly TRBD1 (5 bases). Trimming removed 8 bases at V and 0 bases at J, with 8 bases between. The CDR3 has 13 amino acids. Germline V gene lookup returns CDR1 LNHDA and CDR2 SQIVND (reference sequence). The CDR3 DNA reads as TGTGCCAGTGGGGCTCTCTCCTACAATGAGCAGTTCTTC. This codes for CASGALSYNEQFF.

The chain couples TRBV9 to TRBJ2-5, with D possibly being TRBD2 (6 bases). V lost 2 bases and J 0 bases, leaving 11 bases between the germline ends. The germline V gene encodes CDR1 SGDLS and CDR2 YYNGEE. The CDR3 is 15 amino acids. The CDR3 sequence is CASSVNGGYQETQYF. The CDR3 nucleotides are TGTGCCAGCAGCGTTAACGGAGGGTACCAAGAGACCCAGTACTTC.

This clone was detected many times. This chain links TRBV24-1 with TRBJ2-7, with D hard to call. Trimming pared 3 bases from V and 5 bases from J, leaving 10 bases between. In germline, CDR1 is KGHDR, CDR2 SFDVKD. This CDR3 region has 13 residues. CDR3 protein: CATSDVWANEQYF. Written as DNA, the CDR3 is TGTGCCACCAGTGATGTGTGGGCCAACGAGCAGTACTTC.

Only a few counts were recorded for this clone. The chain carries TRBV5-5 and TRBJ2-1; D gene uncertain. Germline V gene sequence: CDR1 SGHKS, CDR2 YYEKEE (reference sequence). V was shortened by 4 bases and J by 7 bases, with 12 bases between the two germline ends. The CDR3 loop spans 13 amino acids. CDR3 amino acids: CASSMRAANEQFF. CDR3 nucleotide sequence: TGTGCCAGCAGCATGAGAGCCGCGAATGAGCAGTTCTTC.

V is TRBV5-4 and J is TRBJ1-2; maybe TRBD1 (5 bases). CDR3 size: 13 residues. The V and J ends lost 4 bases and 4 bases respectively, with 11 bases between them. Germline V gene sequence: CDR1 SGHNT, CDR2 YYREEE (reference sequence). The CDR3 here is CASSPEQAYGYTF. The CDR3 DNA follows: TGTGCCAGCAGCCCCGAACAGGCCTATGGCTACACCTTC.

The V and J genes are TRBV19 and TRBJ2-3; possible D gene TRBD2, 5 bases. CDR3 length: 14 residues. Germline values: CDR1 LNHDA, CDR2 SQIVND (reference sequence). V shed 5 bases and J shed 1 base, with 10 bases lying between them. CDR3 in amino acids: CASSYPGGTDTQYF. The CDR3 nucleotides are TGTGCCAGTAGTTATCCCGGGGGCACAGATACGCAGTATTTT.

This chain links TRBV9 with TRBJ1-4; TRBD1 matches 9 bases. The ends lost 3 bases at V and 8 bases at J; junction bases unmatched: 8. The CDR3 runs 15 residues. Germline assignment: CDR1 SGDLS and CDR2 YYNGEE. In nucleotides, the CDR3 is TGTGCCAGCAGCGAACAACAGGGGGCCGGAGAAAAACTGTTTTTT. Protein sequence: CASSEQQGAGEKLFF. The entire variable domain, with the rest obtained from reference TRBV9 and TRBJ1-4, is as follows: DSGVTQTPKHLITATGQRVTLRCSPRSGDLSVYWYQQSLDQGLQFLIQYYNGEERAKGNILERFSAQQFPDLHSELNLSSLELGDSALYFCASSEQQGAGEKLFFGSGTQLSVL.

The V gene is TRBV6-1, the J gene TRBJ1-5; D gene uncertain. Germline assignment: CDR1 MNHNS and CDR2 SASEGT. Trimming left V 1 base short and J 2 bases short, with 9 bases between. The CDR3 is made up of 15 amino acids. The CDR3 DNA follows: TGTGCCAGCAGTGAAGGGGCCTGGGGCAATCAGCCCCAGCATTTT. It yields the protein CASSEGAWGNQPQHF.

This sequence joins TRBV19 and TRBJ2-5, with D perhaps TRBD2 (5 bases). CDR1 and CDR2 from the germline V gene are LNHDA and SQIVND (reference sequence). V gave up 8 bases and J gave up 3 bases, with 13 bases separating them. The CDR3 sequence is 13 residues long. This CDR3 is CASESWRKETQYF. For the CDR3, the DNA is TGTGCCAGTGAGAGTTGGAGGAAAGAGACCCAGTACTTC. Together with reference TRBV19 and TRBJ2-5, the CDR3 gives the full variable domain: DGGITQSPKYLFRKEGQNVTLSCEQNLNHDAMYWYRQDPGQGLRLIYYSQIVNDFQKGDIAEGYSVSREKKESFPLTVTSAQKNPTAFYLCASESWRKETQYFGPGTRLLVL.

The rearrangement joins TRBV28 to TRBJ2-3; the D is unclear. The CDR3 is 11 amino acids. V was trimmed by 3 bases and J by 5 bases, leaving 3 bases between them. The germline V gene has CDR1 MDHEN and CDR2 SYDVKM. The CDR3 reads CASSFRDTQYF. The CDR3 nucleotides read TGTGCCAGCAGTTTTCGAGATACGCAGTATTTT. Supplemented by reference TRBV28 and TRBJ2-3, the full variable domain reads DVKVTQSSRYLVKRTGEKVFLECVQDMDHENMFWYRQDPGLGLRLIYFSYDVKMKEKGDIPEGYSVSREKKERFSLILESASTNQTSMYLCASSFRDTQYFGPGTRLTVL.

This chain uses TRBV14 with TRBJ2-7; TRBD1 might be the D (6 bases). Germline-derived CDR1 and CDR2 are SGHDN and FVKESK. V lost 1 base, J lost 2 bases, and 12 bases lay in between. This CDR3 has 15 residues. CDR3: CASSQAPGATYEQYF. Written as DNA, the CDR3 is TGTGCCAGCAGCCAAGCTCCAGGGGCAACCTACGAGCAGTACTTC.